These 5 T cell receptor beta chains were sequenced from one sample in a study of blood T cell repertoires in COVID-19 (dated by TCRdb to 2020 to 2021). The library came from the immunoSEQ multiplex PCR assay. As stored in TCRdb, this immuneACCESS dataset retains in-frame rearrangements with V and J assigned. A fraction of the clones does not appear; measured against another copy, unresolved V genes explain less than half of the discrepancy, and the remainder lacks a known reason. Across this sample there are more than 110,000 clones, with around 80% seen only once. The ten largest make up approximately 3.6% of the sample. Sequencing used peripheral blood. These receptors originate from a man between 60 and 75 years old with acute or convalescent COVID-19.

J is TRBJ2-2 and V is TRBV7-6; D is perhaps TRBD1 (5 bases). The germline CDR1 and CDR2 sequences are SGHVS and FNYEAQ. This CDR3 has 15 amino acids. Deletions cut 3 bases from V and 0 bases from J, with 8 bases between. The CDR3 region is CASSFAGPNTGELFF. In nucleotides, the CDR3 is TGTGCCAGCAGCTTCGCAGGGCCGAACACCGGGGAGCTGTTTTTT.

The J gene is TRBJ2-5, the V gene TRBV19; 8 bases map to TRBD2. Per germline, CDR1 LNHDA and CDR2 SQIVND (reference sequence). The CDR3 totals 14 residues. After removal of 9 bases from V and 1 base from J, the junction contained 7 bases not matched to a gene. CDR3 in amino acids: CASSGGLAQETQYF. The DNA of the CDR3 is TGTGCCAGCTCGGGGGGGCTGGCCCAAGAGACCCAGTACTTC. Complete variable domain (other parts from reference TRBV19 and TRBJ2-5): DGGITQSPKYLFRKEGQNVTLSCEQNLNHDAMYWYRQDPGQGLRLIYYSQIVNDFQKGDIAEGYSVSREKKESFPLTVTSAQKNPTAFYLCASSGGLAQETQYFGPGTRLLVL.

This clone was observed once. The chain is built from TRBV3-1 (or the pseudogene TRBV3-2) and TRBJ2-3; tentative D call: TRBD2 (5 bases). V was clipped by 2 bases and J by 10 bases, with 16 bases between them. Germline values: CDR1 LGHDT, CDR2 YNNKEL (reference sequence). The length of the CDR3 is 14 residues. CDR3 DNA sequence: TGTGCCAGCAGCCAAAATACACACGGGAAGGCGCAGTATTTT. Its protein product is CASSQNTHGKAQYF.

This clone occurred once. The gene calls are TRBV19 and TRBJ1-5, with 7 nucleotides matching TRBD1. Germline V gives CDR1 LNHDA, CDR2 SQIVND (reference sequence). The CDR3 has 14 amino acids. Germline trimming cut 5 bases from V and 4 bases from J; bases unmatched to any gene: 5. The CDR3 DNA is TGTGCCAGTAGTTACAGGGGAACTAATCAGCCCCAGCATTTT. Residues: CASSYRGTNQPQHF.

This sequence joins TRBV19 and TRBJ2-7; 7 bases fit TRBD2. CDR1 is LNHDA and CDR2 is SQIVND in the germline V gene (reference sequence). Germline trimming cut 3 bases from V and 2 bases from J; bases unmatched to any gene: 10. The CDR3 extends over 16 amino acids. The CDR3 nucleotides are TGTGCCAGTAGTATGCGACGGCTAGCGGAACCCTACGAGCAGTACTTC. This codes for CASSMRRLAEPYEQYF.